The 17 T cell receptor beta chains below come from one sample, sequenced in a study of blood T cell repertoires in COVID-19. Here immunoSEQ multiplex PCR was the method, and the copy in TCRdb shows in-frame clones only, minus some. This table holds more than 120,000 clones, about 89% found once. Sequencing was performed on peripheral blood. Every receptor here comes from a middle-aged man who had recovered from COVID-19.

The count of this clone is one. The J gene is TRBJ2-7, the V gene TRBV28; weak D call: TRBD1 (7 bases). The CDR3 loop spans 13 amino acids. V lost 2 bases and J lost 7, with 12 bases in between. Germline CDR1 and CDR2: MDHEN and SYDVKM. As DNA, the CDR3 is TGTGCCAGCAGTTTAGAGACAGGGAGGGAGCAGTACTTC. It is translated as CASSLETGREQYF. Combining the CDR3 with reference TRBV28 and TRBJ2-7 gives the whole variable domain DVKVTQSSRYLVKRTGEKVFLECVQDMDHENMFWYRQDPGLGLRLIYFSYDVKMKEKGDIPEGYSVSREKKERFSLILESASTNQTSMYLCASSLETGREQYFGPGTRLTVT.

This sequence joins TRBV12-3 or TRBV12-4 and TRBJ1-2, with D perhaps matching TRBD1 (6 bases). CDR3 length equals 13 residues. V gave up 6 bases and J gave up 7 bases, with 15 bases separating them. This CDR3 reads CASSLGGALGYTF. In DNA, the CDR3 is TGTGCCAGCAGCCTAGGGGGGGCGCTTGGCTACACCTTC.

The chain has TRBV30 and TRBJ2-7, with TRBD1 identical over 8 bases. V was pared by 0 bases and J by 2 bases, with 6 bases of the junction left unmatched. There are 15 residues in the CDR3. Germline V gene sequence: CDR1 GTSNPN, CDR2 SVGIG (reference sequence). The CDR3 loop is CAWSVKGQATYEQYF. The CDR3 coding sequence is TGTGCCTGGAGTGTAAAGGGACAGGCTACCTACGAGCAGTACTTC.

V is TRBV7-2 and J is TRBJ1-2, with a tentative D call TRBD1 (5 bases). CDR3 length equals 13 residues. Per the germline V gene, CDR1 is SGHTA and CDR2 is FQGNSA. Trimming cost V 4 bases and J 9 bases, with 15 bases left between them. CDR3 sequence: CASSWVSGESYTF. The CDR3 coding sequence is TGTGCCAGCAGCTGGGTTTCGGGGGAGAGCTACACCTTC.

This clone was counted between two and nine times. The chain has TRBV4-1 and TRBJ1-6, with TRBD1 as a possible D gene (5 bases). V was cut by 0 bases and J by 4 bases, with 13 bases left in between. This CDR3 has 17 residues. Germline V CDR1 and CDR2: MGHRA, YSYEKL. The CDR3 loop is CASSQDLNRNYNSPLHF. In nucleotides, the CDR3 is TGCGCCAGCAGCCAAGACTTAAACAGGAATTATAATTCACCCCTCCACTTT.

The V and J genes are TRBV6-5 and TRBJ1-1, with 7 bases lining up with TRBD1. This CDR3 spans 15 amino acids. J gave up 0 bases and V 6 bases, and 7 bases lay outside the gene matches. CDR1 MNHEY and CDR2 SVGAGI come from the germline V gene. The DNA for the CDR3 is TGTGCCAGCAGGATTCCGGGACAGATGAACACTGAAGCTTTCTTT. Translating it yields CASRIPGQMNTEAFF.

This chain joins TRBV6-1 and TRBJ1-2; TRBD1 might be the D (5 bases). The CDR3 covers 16 residues. Trimming cost V 0 bases and J 4 bases, with 15 bases left between them. CDR1 MNHNS and CDR2 SASEGT come from the germline V gene. CDR3 protein: CASSEAGGQRFYGYTF. DNA for the CDR3: TGTGCCAGCAGTGAAGCGGGCGGACAACGGTTCTATGGCTACACCTTC.

The chain is built from TRBV6-2 or TRBV6-3 and TRBJ2-7, with 13 bases aligning to TRBD2. The germline V gene has CDR1 MNHEY and CDR2 SVGEGT. The V and J ends lost 6 bases and 4 bases, in that order; junction bases with no gene match: 18. The CDR3 has 19 residues. CDR3 in amino acids: CASSGRTPSLAGGLYEQYF. The CDR3 bases are TGTGCCAGCAGCGGAAGAACCCCCTCACTAGCGGGGGGGCTGTACGAGCAGTACTTC.

This chain connects TRBV27 to TRBJ1-4; D remains unclear. Germline V CDR1 and CDR2: MNHEY, SMNVEV (reference sequence). This CDR3 region has 15 residues. V shed 6 bases and J shed 5 bases, with 16 bases lying between them. For the CDR3, the DNA is TGTGCCAGCAGACGCACCGGGAATTTGAATGAAAAACTGTTTTTT. Its protein product is CASRRTGNLNEKLFF.

This clone is a singleton in its sample. CDR3 nucleotide sequence: TGTGCTAGTGGTCCCGGGACAGGTCTAGGCGAGCAGTACTTC. It translates to CASGPGTGLGEQYF. The chain employs TRBV12-5 and TRBJ2-7; 8 positions agree with TRBD1. The CDR3 covers 14 residues. CDR1 is LGHNT and CDR2 is FRNRAP in the germline V gene. With V trimmed by 5 bases and J by 6 bases, 9 bases remained unmatched.

The chain uses TRBV5-1 and TRBJ1-3; maybe TRBD1 (6 bases). V lost 4 bases and J lost 0, with 14 bases in between. CDR1 and CDR2 from the germline V gene are SGHRS and YFSETQ. The CDR3 totals 16 residues. The CDR3 coding sequence is TGCGCCAGCAGCCTAAACAGGGCTAGCTCTGGAAACACCATATATTTT. Its translation is CASSLNRASSGNTIYF.

The rearrangement links TRBV7-9 to TRBJ2-7; 11 positions agree with TRBD1. V lost 4 bases, J lost 6 bases, and 8 bases stayed unmatched. Germline V gene sequence: CDR1 SEHNR, CDR2 FQNEAQ (reference sequence). The CDR3 sequence is 15 residues long. The CDR3: CASSSRGQGAGEQYF. The CDR3 bases are TGTGCCAGCAGCTCGCGCGGACAGGGGGCGGGCGAGCAGTACTTC.

The rearrangement links TRBV21-1 to TRBJ1-2; the table's D gene call, TRBD1, was not cross checked with the DNA. TRBV21-1 is tagged as a pseudogene. This CDR3 is built from 18 residues. Written as DNA, the CDR3 is TGTGCCAGCAGCAAAGCCAGGACAGGGGGCCTGTCTAACTATGGCTACACCTTC. Its translation is CASSKARTGGLSNYGYTF.

The chain couples TRBV5-1 to TRBJ1-1, with TRBD1 as a possible D gene (6 bases). Trimming stripped 0 bases from V and 1 base from J, with 13 bases between. CDR1 SGHRS and CDR2 YFSETQ come from the germline V gene. This CDR3 spans 16 amino acids. Here the CDR3 DNA reads TGCGCCAGCAGCTTGGAGCACGGACAGTGGAACACTGAAGCTTTCTTT. Amino acid sequence: CASSLEHGQWNTEAFF.

This clone was detected only once. The chain carries TRBV5-1 and TRBJ2-3, with 9 nucleotides matching TRBD2. The germline V gene has CDR1 SGHRS and CDR2 YFSETQ. The CDR3 is 16 residues long. V trimming: 4 bases; J trimming: 4 bases; junction bases outside the gene matches: 10. The CDR3: CASSARGSGGADTQYF. Here the CDR3 DNA reads TGCGCCAGCAGCGCCCGGGGTAGCGGGGGCGCAGATACGCAGTATTTT.

This clone occurred once. The rearrangement joins TRBV7-2 to TRBJ2-1, with 7 bases that match TRBD1. The CDR3 length is 15 residues. CDR1 is SGHTA, CDR2 FQGNSA, per germline. Trimming took 1 base from V and 3 from J; bases not matched to a gene: 3. In DNA, the CDR3 is TGTGCCAGCAGCTTAGAGGGGGCTGACTACAATGAGCAGTTCTTC. This encodes CASSLEGADYNEQFF.

The CDR3 region is CASQTVRTGQYEQYF. DNA for the CDR3: TGTGCCAGCCAGACGGTAAGGACAGGGCAGTACGAGCAGTACTTC. The chain recombines TRBV25-1 with TRBJ2-7; 8 positions agree with TRBD1. Germline trimming cut 8 bases from V and 4 bases from J; bases unmatched to any gene: 13. CDR3 length equals 15 residues. The V gene's germline CDR1 is MGHDK and CDR2 SYGVNS.